This T cell receptor beta chain originates from a study of blood T cells in healthy people across ages. Primers used in a second PCR of about 6 to 11 cycles were a sample-barcoded 5' primer and a J-beta primer mix. TCRdb called the 5' RACE reads again in MiXCR, with one record for every CDR3 protein. The sample carries roughly 720,000 distinct CDR3 sequences, about 53% recorded once. The sample consisted of blood. The source is a man older than 75 in good health.

The CDR3 sequence: CASSLSTGNRYAYF. The CDR3 DNA reads TGTGCCAGCAGTTTATCGACGGGGAACAGATACGCGTATTTT. The rearrangement links TRBV27 to TRBJ2-3; a possible D gene is TRBD2 (5 bases). The CDR3 is 14 amino acids. CDR1 and CDR2 (germline): MNHEY, SMNVEV (reference sequence). The germline V and J ends were trimmed by 0 bases and 14 bases, with 18 bases remaining between them.